The 24 T cell receptor beta chains given below trace back to one sample, sequenced in a study of CD8 T cells in Susac syndrome. cDNA came from approximately 0.5 to 1 ug RNA primed by random hexamers. TCRdb reprocessed the immunoSEQ multiplex PCR reads via MiXCR and lists one record per CDR3 protein. There are about 120,000 distinct CDR3 sequences in the sample; around 95% occur only once, and approximately 0.2% lies in the top ten. Sequenced material: CD8+ T cells from PBMCs. The receptors come from a human donor with Susac syndrome.

The CDR3 reads CASSRDRAGEQYF. In DNA, the CDR3 is TGCGCCAGCAGCCGGGACAGGGCAGGGGAGCAGTACTTC. The chain has TRBV4-1 and TRBJ2-7, with 9 bases aligning to TRBD1. In germline, CDR1 is MGHRA, CDR2 YSYEKL. The CDR3 totals 13 residues. J lost 7 bases, V lost 4 bases, and 5 bases had no gene match.

V gene TRBV5-4 combines with J gene TRBJ1-2, with D possibly TRBD1 on 5 matching bases. The CDR3 spans 16 residues. V lost 4 bases and J 3 bases, leaving 19 bases between the germline ends. The germline V gene has CDR1 SGHNT and CDR2 YYREEE (reference sequence). CDR3 nucleotides: TGTGCCAGCAGCCTACCGGGGGAGGCGATACACTATGGCTACACCTTC. This encodes CASSLPGEAIHYGYTF.

CDR3 coding DNA: TGCGCCAGCAGCCACCCGGGCCCTCTTCCCCTCTATGGCTACACCTTC. This sequence encodes CASSHPGPLPLYGYTF. This rearrangement joins TRBV4-1 to TRBJ1-2; no reliable D call. Germline values: CDR1 MGHRA, CDR2 YSYEKL. CDR3 length: 16 amino acids. V gave up 3 bases and J gave up 4 bases, with 18 bases separating them.

The chain uses TRBV15 and TRBJ2-1; D may be TRBD2 (6 bases). Trimming removed 10 bases from V and 9 bases from J, with 10 bases in between. Germline CDR1 is LNHNV and CDR2 is YYDKDF (reference sequence). CDR3 length equals 10 residues. The CDR3 spells CAIGSGEQFF. The CDR3, as DNA: TGTGCCATCGGTAGCGGTGAGCAGTTCTTC.

The chain links TRBV12-3 or TRBV12-4 to TRBJ1-2, with 10 positions matching TRBD1. Trimming removed 6 bases from V and 8 bases from J; junction bases left unmatched: 9. This CDR3 has 14 amino acids. CDR3 residues: CASSRKTGGCGYTF. CDR3 nucleotides: TGTGCCAGCAGCCGGAAGACAGGGGGCTGCGGCTACACCTTC.

This chain links TRBV3-1 with TRBJ2-1; 9 bases fit TRBD2. CDR1 and CDR2 (germline): LGHDT, YNNKEL (reference sequence). V shed 4 bases, J shed 4 bases, and the junction held 2 bases outside the gene matches. CDR3 length equals 14 residues. CDR3: CASSPTSGYNEQFF. The DNA for the CDR3 is TGTGCCAGCAGCCCGACTAGCGGATACAATGAGCAGTTCTTC.

The chain is built from TRBV30 and TRBJ2-2, with a weak D call TRBD2 (6 bases). Germline CDR1 is GTSNPN and CDR2 is SVGIG (reference sequence). Trimming removed 4 bases from V and 4 bases from J, with 13 bases in between. The length of the CDR3 is 14 residues. Written as DNA, the CDR3 is TGTGCCTGGATGTGGGGGGTGGGCACCGGGGAGCTGTTTTTT. This translates into CAWMWGVGTGELFF.

The chain links TRBV9 to TRBJ1-3; TRBD1 matches at 10 bases. Looked up from germline, CDR1 is SGDLS and CDR2 is YYNGEE. This CDR3 contains 15 residues. V was clipped by 4 bases and J by 6 bases; unmatched bases: 7. CDR3 protein: CASSPPGQGINTIYF. The CDR3 DNA follows: TGTGCCAGCAGCCCCCCGGGACAGGGGATAAACACCATATATTTT.

V and J are TRBV29-1 and TRBJ1-1; the D gene is possibly TRBD1 (6 bases). The CDR3 has 14 residues. Germline V CDR1 and CDR2: SQVTM, ANQGSEA. Trimming left V 0 bases short and J 0 bases short, with 8 bases between. Here the CDR3 DNA reads TGCAGCGTTGAAGACGGACAGTTGAACACTGAAGCTTTCTTT. It translates to CSVEDGQLNTEAFF.

The rearrangement links TRBV7-9 to TRBJ2-5; 7 positions match TRBD1. The CDR3 loop spans 14 amino acids. Germline V lookup: CDR1 SEHNR, CDR2 FQNEAQ (reference sequence). Losses at the gene ends were 1 base for V and 4 bases for J; bases not matched to a gene: 3. CDR3 DNA: TGTGCCAGCAGCTTAGGACAGGGTCCAGAGACCCAGTACTTC. Encoded protein: CASSLGQGPETQYF.

The chain links TRBV9 to TRBJ2-6, with no clear D. Germline V gene sequence: CDR1 SGDLS, CDR2 YYNGEE. CDR3 length equals 15 residues. V lost 6 bases and J 0 bases, leaving 10 bases between the germline ends. The CDR3 sequence is CASKMGYSGANVLTF. The CDR3 bases are TGTGCCAGCAAGATGGGATACTCTGGGGCCAACGTCCTGACTTTC.

The chain has TRBV5-1 and TRBJ2-1; 10 positions agree with TRBD1. The V segment lost 2 bases and the J segment 8 bases; nucleotides outside the gene matches: 10. The CDR3 consists of 16 residues. The germline CDR1 and CDR2 sequences are SGHRS and YFSETQ. The CDR3 region is CASSLGYKDRGDEQFF. CDR3 nucleotides: TGCGCCAGCAGCTTAGGATACAAGGACAGGGGGGATGAGCAGTTCTTC.

This clonotype was picked up one time. This chain uses TRBV3-1 with TRBJ2-5; 7 bases map to TRBD2. J was trimmed by 5 bases and V by 4 bases; bases with no gene match: 25. This CDR3 contains 20 residues. Germline-derived CDR1 and CDR2 are LGHDT and YNNKEL (reference sequence). The CDR3 nucleotides read TGTGCCAGCAGCCCCACCACGGAGGTAGCGGGTACAATAAGGGTGGAGACCCAGTACTTC. It is translated as CASSPTTEVAGTIRVETQYF.

The chain is built from TRBV30 and TRBJ1-1, with D uncertain. The length of the CDR3 is 13 residues. Germline V gives CDR1 GTSNPN, CDR2 SVGIG (reference sequence). The V and J ends lost 5 bases and 4 bases respectively, with 14 bases between them. This CDR3 reads CAWDLGLRTEAFF. The CDR3 DNA is TGTGCCTGGGACCTCGGGTTGCGCACTGAAGCTTTCTTT.

The chain couples TRBV29-1 to TRBJ2-5; 11 bases are shared with TRBD2. Per the germline V gene, CDR1 is SQVTM and CDR2 is ANQGSEA. This CDR3 has 14 amino acids. Trimming cost V 4 bases and J 4 bases; bases outside gene matches: 5. CDR3 coding DNA: TGCAGCGTTGTAGCGGGGGGGCAAAGAGAGACCCAGTACTTC. Its translation is CSVVAGGQRETQYF.

The rearrangement uses TRBV7-9 and TRBJ2-7, with D hard to call. The CDR3 consists of 15 residues. The V gene lost 5 bases and the J gene lost 0 bases, with 14 bases spanning the gap. Germline V lookup: CDR1 SEHNR, CDR2 FQNEAQ (reference sequence). CDR3 sequence reads: CASSPPASSSYEQYF. In DNA form, the CDR3 reads TGTGCCAGCAGCCCCCCAGCTTCCTCCTCCTACGAGCAGTACTTC.

V gene TRBV3-1 combines with J gene TRBJ2-7, with D perhaps TRBD2 (6 bases). The V end was cut by 3 bases, the J end by 1 base, with 13 bases between. Germline assignment: CDR1 LGHDT and CDR2 YNNKEL (reference sequence). The CDR3 loop spans 15 amino acids. The DNA for the CDR3 is TGTGCCAGCAGCCATGGTCTAGCGACGTCCTACGAGCAGTACTTC. Amino acid sequence: CASSHGLATSYEQYF.

The sample holds a few counts of this clonotype. The chain is built from TRBV6-1 and TRBJ2-1, with TRBD2 identical over 11 bases. With V trimmed by 5 bases and J by 6 bases, 6 bases remained unmatched. The CDR3 is 15 amino acids. The germline CDR1 and CDR2 sequences are MNHNS and SASEGT. The CDR3 protein is CASSPTSGGVNEQFF. The DNA of the CDR3 is TGTGCCAGCAGTCCCACTAGCGGGGGAGTCAATGAGCAGTTCTTC.

The chain employs TRBV20-1 and TRBJ1-1; maybe TRBD1 (6 bases). Trimming cost V 5 bases and J 0 bases, with 10 bases left between them. Per the germline V gene, CDR1 is DFQATT and CDR2 is SNEGSKA (reference sequence). This CDR3 contains 13 residues. CDR3 nucleotides: TGCAGTGCTTACAGGGATCTGAACACTGAAGCTTTCTTT. Encoded protein: CSAYRDLNTEAFF.

V is TRBV20-1 and J is TRBJ1-1; 7 nucleotides line up with TRBD1. The CDR3 covers 12 residues. Germline V lookup: CDR1 DFQATT, CDR2 SNEGSKA (reference sequence). CDR3 loop: CSHRGMNTEAFF. CDR3 DNA sequence: TGCAGCCACAGGGGAATGAACACTGAAGCTTTCTTT.

The chain combines TRBV4-3 with TRBJ2-1, with TRBD2 matching over 9 bases. The CDR3 has 17 amino acids. Per germline, CDR1 LGHNA and CDR2 YSLEER. V trimming: 0 bases; J trimming: 4 bases; junction bases outside the gene matches: 7. This CDR3 is CASSQEGVAGEYNEQFF. The CDR3 DNA follows: TGCGCCAGCAGCCAAGAAGGGGTAGCGGGAGAATACAATGAGCAGTTCTTC.

The chain joins TRBV20-1 to TRBJ2-3; 9 nucleotides align to TRBD2. Germline-derived CDR1 and CDR2 are DFQATT and SNEGSKA (reference sequence). The CDR3 is made up of 17 amino acids. Losses at the gene ends were 2 bases for V and 3 bases for J; bases not matched to a gene: 12. CDR3 sequence reads: CSARPGGGGGRTDTQYF. The CDR3, as DNA: TGCAGTGCTAGACCTGGGGGCGGGGGGGGCAGGACAGATACGCAGTATTTT.

V usage is TRBV9 and J usage is TRBJ2-5, with 7 bases identical to TRBD2. The CDR3 is 12 residues long. Unmatched junction bases numbered 2, after V lost 5 bases and J lost 4 bases. CDR1 is SGDLS and CDR2 is YYNGEE in the germline V gene. For the CDR3, the DNA is TGTGCCAGCAGTGGACTAGGAGAGACCCAGTACTTC. It encodes CASSGLGETQYF.

This clonotype was detected only once. V is TRBV14 and J is TRBJ2-7, with 12 positions matching TRBD2. This CDR3 spans 18 amino acids. Germline V gene sequence: CDR1 SGHDN, CDR2 FVKESK. The V gene end was trimmed by 0 bases and the J gene end by 5 bases; junction bases not matched to a gene: 11. CDR3 bases: TGTGCCAGCAGCCAAGATCGGACTAGCGGGACCTTAGCCCACGAGCAGTACTTC. Its translation is CASSQDRTSGTLAHEQYF.